These 5 T cell receptor beta chains originate from one sample sequenced in a study of cytomegalovirus exposure and HLA in healthy donors. 60 Vbeta and 13 Jbeta primers were used in PCR. Clones were sequenced by immunoSEQ multiplex PCR, and TCRdb holds only the in-frame ones, with some missing. Among some 66,000 clones listed, about 79% were seen once. Sequencing input: PBMCs. The receptors originated from a man between 60 and 75 years old in good health and CMV-seropositive.

The chain carries TRBV6-6 and TRBJ1-5, with 7 bases matching TRBD1. Losses at the gene ends were 0 bases for V and 6 bases for J; bases not matched to a gene: 2. The CDR3 runs to 14 residues. Germline CDR1 is MNHNY and CDR2 is SVGAGI (reference sequence). The CDR3: CASSYSGGSQPQHF. The DNA of the CDR3 is TGTGCCAGCAGTTACTCAGGGGGCAGTCAGCCCCAGCATTTT.

This chain connects TRBV20-1 to TRBJ2-7; D call uncertain. V was shortened by 3 bases and J by 4 bases, with 7 bases between the two germline ends. Per the germline V gene, CDR1 is DFQATT and CDR2 is SNEGSKA (reference sequence). The CDR3 totals 11 residues. CDR3 sequence reads: CSASPSYEQYF. The CDR3 coding sequence is TGCAGTGCTAGCCCTAGTTACGAGCAGTACTTC.

For the CDR3, the DNA is TGTGCCAGCAGCTTGACAGGGACGAACTATGGCTACACCTTC. Translating it yields CASSLTGTNYGYTF. The V and J genes are TRBV5-8 and TRBJ1-2; a possible D gene is TRBD1 (6 bases). Trimming took off 1 base at V and 2 bases at J, with 9 bases between the two ends. Germline loops: CDR1 SGHTS, CDR2 YDEGEE. The CDR3 sequence is 14 residues long.

The CDR3 DNA sequence: TGTGCCAGAAGAGGCACAGGCTTCAATGAGCAGTTCTTC. Its translation is CARRGTGFNEQFF. The chain combines TRBV2 with TRBJ2-1, with D perhaps matching TRBD1 (5 bases). The CDR3 consists of 13 residues. CDR1 is SNHLY and CDR2 is FYNNEI in the germline V gene. Trimming took off 9 bases at V and 6 bases at J, with 15 bases between the two ends.

In this sample, this clone turned up once. V and J are TRBV5-6 and TRBJ2-2, with a possible D match to TRBD2 (6 bases). The V end was cut by 1 base, the J end by 1 base, with 11 bases between. This CDR3 has 16 residues. Germline V gene data show CDR1 as SGHDT and CDR2 as YYEEEE. The chain's CDR3 is CASSLFTGENTGELFF. CDR3 DNA: TGTGCCAGCAGCTTGTTCACGGGGGAGAACACCGGGGAGCTGTTTTTT.